The 18 T cell receptor beta chains below all came from one sample that was sequenced in a study of cytomegalovirus exposure and HLA in healthy donors. With 60 Vbeta and 13 Jbeta primers, the PCR was carried out. TCRdb's table, derived via immunoSEQ multiplex PCR, lists solely in-frame clones and lacks some. The repertoire consists of approximately 150,000 clones, with about three quarters occurring once and the leading ten covering 5% to 7%. Sequenced input: PBMCs. The origin of the receptors is a man aged 40-50 years in good health and CMV-seropositive.

This clone was seen only once. Other nucleotide sequences from this sample produce the same CDR3. The chain joins TRBV5-1 to TRBJ1-2; 7 bases agree with TRBD1. CDR3 length: 15 residues. Germline CDR1 reads SGHRS; CDR2 reads YFSETQ. Germline trimming cut 4 bases from V and 4 bases from J; bases unmatched to any gene: 10. This CDR3 reads CASSPPRGQPYGYTF. In DNA form, the CDR3 reads TGCGCCAGCAGCCCGCCCCGGGGACAGCCCTATGGCTACACCTTC.

As to this clone: The junction departs from germline at one end; a sequencing error may be responsible. The chain carries TRBV7-2 and TRBJ1-1; 7 positions match TRBD1. Germline V gene sequence: CDR1 SGHTA, CDR2 FQGNSA. The CDR3 extends over 14 amino acids. CDR3 bases: TGTGCCTGCAGGGGGGGGGCCATGAACACTGAAGCTTTCTTT. It translates to CACRGGAMNTEAFF.

The chain combines TRBV6-6 with TRBJ1-5; D unresolved. Germline loops: CDR1 MNHNY, CDR2 SVGAGI (reference sequence). The CDR3 totals 13 residues. Deletions cut 8 bases from V and 5 bases from J, with 13 bases between. CDR3 nucleotides: TGTGCCAGCCGCCGCGGTCCTTATCAGCCCCAGCATTTT. Translating it yields CASRRGPYQPQHF.

V gene TRBV6-6 combines with J gene TRBJ1-1, with a possible D match to TRBD1 (5 bases). Germline lookup yields CDR1 MNHNY and CDR2 SVGAGI (reference sequence). This CDR3 has 14 amino acids. V gave up 7 bases and J gave up 1 base, with 13 bases separating them. CDR3 DNA: TGTGCCAGCATAGAAGGGACTTCGAACACTGAAGCTTTCTTT. Residues: CASIEGTSNTEAFF.

This chain connects TRBV9 to TRBJ2-2, with 7 bases lining up with TRBD2. With V trimmed by 0 bases and J by 3 bases, 2 bases remained unmatched. The CDR3 sequence is 15 residues long. Germline V lookup: CDR1 SGDLS, CDR2 YYNGEE. The CDR3: CASSVGGSYTGELFF. CDR3 sequence (DNA): TGTGCCAGCAGCGTAGGCGGGAGCTACACCGGGGAGCTGTTTTTT.

This chain uses TRBV7-8 with TRBJ1-5, with a weak D call TRBD1 (5 bases). Germline V gives CDR1 SGHVS, CDR2 FQNEAQ. The CDR3 is made up of 17 amino acids. Trimming shortened V by 5 bases and J by 1 base, and 18 bases separated the two germline ends. CDR3 amino acids: CASSLGHNQQSNQPQHF. The CDR3 DNA sequence: TGTGCCAGCAGCCTCGGACACAACCAACAAAGCAATCAGCCCCAGCATTTT. Combining the CDR3 with reference TRBV7-8 and TRBJ1-5 gives the whole variable domain GAGVSQSPRYKVAKRGQDVALRCDPISGHVSLFWYQQALGQGPEFLTYFQNEAQLDKSGLPSDRFFAERPEGSVSTLKIQRTQQEDSAVYLCASSLGHNQQSNQPQHFGDGTRLSIL.

The chain couples TRBV7-2 to TRBJ2-1; 8 bases agree with TRBD2. This CDR3 is built from 17 residues. CDR1 and CDR2 (germline): SGHTA, FQGNSA. The V and J ends lost 1 base and 2 bases, in that order; junction bases with no gene match: 7. The CDR3 spells CASSLELAAGAYNEQFF. The CDR3 DNA follows: TGTGCCAGCAGCTTAGAACTAGCGGCAGGGGCCTACAATGAGCAGTTCTTC. Full variable domain (rest looked up from reference TRBV7-2 and TRBJ2-1): GAGVSQSPSNKVTEKGKDVELRCDPISGHTALYWYRQSLGQGLEFLIYFQGNSAPDKSGLPSDRFSAERTGGSVSTLTIQRTQQEDSAVYLCASSLELAAGAYNEQFFGPGTRLTVL.

The gene calls are TRBV5-1 and TRBJ1-1; D perhaps matches TRBD1 (5 bases). Trimming removed 0 bases at V and 0 bases at J, with 6 bases between. The CDR3 consists of 14 residues. CDR1 is SGHRS and CDR2 is YFSETQ in the germline V gene. The CDR3 reads CASSLDRMNTEAFF. In DNA, the CDR3 is TGCGCCAGCAGCTTGGACAGGATGAACACTGAAGCTTTCTTT.

The table lists this clone with a count of one. This chain uses TRBV19 with TRBJ2-1; a weak D match, TRBD2 (7 bases). V was clipped by 5 bases and J by 12 bases, with 17 bases between them. The germline gives CDR1 LNHDA, CDR2 SQIVND (reference sequence). The CDR3 runs 13 residues. In DNA, the CDR3 is TGTGCCAGTAGTGCGCAACGAGGGGGGGTGCAGTTCTTC. It is translated as CASSAQRGGVQFF.

CDR3 region: CASSPMGGMANEQYF. In DNA, the CDR3 is TGCGCCAGCAGCCCTATGGGAGGGATGGCCAACGAGCAGTACTTC. This chain links TRBV4-1 with TRBJ2-7, with TRBD2 matching 7 bases. The junction had 11 bases not matched to a gene; V was cut back by 4 bases and J by 5 bases. Per germline, CDR1 MGHRA and CDR2 YSYEKL. This CDR3 is built from 15 residues.

This clone was seen more than once but under ten times. The chain joins TRBV10-2 to TRBJ2-7; 7 bases agree with TRBD2. J lost 0 bases, V lost 8 bases, and 13 bases had no gene match. Germline V gene lookup returns CDR1 WSHSY and CDR2 SAAADI. This CDR3 is built from 16 residues. CDR3 loop: CASGGGGRLYSYEQYF. The CDR3 coding sequence is TGCGCCAGCGGGGGTGGCGGGAGACTTTACTCCTACGAGCAGTACTTC.

V is TRBV6-6 and J is TRBJ2-2, with TRBD2 matching 7 bases. Germline-derived CDR1 and CDR2 are MNHNY and SVGAGI (reference sequence). Germline trimming cut 0 bases from V and 6 bases from J; bases unmatched to any gene: 4. The CDR3 has 15 residues. DNA of the CDR3: TGTGCCAGCAGTTACTCAACTAGCGTAGCCGGGGAGCTGTTTTTT. Translated: CASSYSTSVAGELFF.

This clone turned up a few times. This chain connects TRBV29-1 to TRBJ2-7; 10 bases line up with TRBD2. V dropped 6 bases and J dropped 4; count of bases not matched to a gene: 6. Germline values: CDR1 SQVTM, CDR2 ANQGSEA. The CDR3 consists of 13 residues. The CDR3 region is CSVLSGREYEQYF. In DNA, the CDR3 is TGCAGCGTGCTCAGCGGGAGGGAATACGAGCAGTACTTC.

The rearrangement joins TRBV19 to TRBJ2-2, with a weak D call TRBD1 (7 bases). This CDR3 region has 17 residues. Trimming took off 4 bases at V and 4 bases at J, with 19 bases between the two ends. CDR1 LNHDA and CDR2 SQIVND come from the germline V gene (reference sequence). This CDR3 is CASSTRGRTGPTGELFF. CDR3 nucleotides: TGTGCCAGTAGTACGCGGGGTCGGACAGGCCCCACCGGGGAGCTGTTTTTT.

The rearrangement uses TRBV4-1 and TRBJ2-5; 11 nucleotides match TRBD2. J lost 7 bases, V lost 1 base, and 5 bases had no gene match. This CDR3 contains 15 residues. Germline V gene lookup returns CDR1 MGHRA and CDR2 YSYEKL. CDR3 protein: CASSQVTSGARTQYF. The CDR3 DNA sequence: TGCGCCAGCAGCCAAGTGACTAGCGGGGCCCGGACCCAGTACTTC.

The chain links TRBV2 to TRBJ1-3; possibly TRBD1 for D (5 bases). Germline CDR1 SNHLY, CDR2 FYNNEI. The CDR3 extends over 16 amino acids. The germline V and J ends were trimmed by 6 bases and 2 bases, with 17 bases remaining between them. The DNA for the CDR3 is TGTGCCAGCAGATCCGGGACTTCTAGCACTGGAAACACCATATATTTT. Translation gives CASRSGTSSTGNTIYF. The complete variable domain, with remaining parts taken from reference TRBV2 and TRBJ1-3, reads EPEVTQTPSHQVTQMGQEVILRCVPISNHLYFYWYRQILGQKVEFLVSFYNNEISEKSEIFDDQFSVERPDGSNFTLKIRSTKLEDSAMYFCASRSGTSSTGNTIYFGEGSWLTVV.

This clone came up once. The chain couples TRBV19 to TRBJ2-5; the match to TRBD1 covers 12 bases. Germline V gene data show CDR1 as LNHDA and CDR2 as SQIVND (reference sequence). The trim removed 5 bases at V and 5 bases at J, leaving 9 bases unmatched. The length of the CDR3 is 16 residues. CDR3 sequence (DNA): TGTGCCAGTAGTTCGAGGGGACAGGGGGCGCCGGAGACCCAGTACTTC. Translation gives CASSSRGQGAPETQYF.

The chain combines TRBV18 with TRBJ2-5; no firm D call. The germline V gene encodes CDR1 KGHSH and CDR2 LQKENI. The CDR3 has 14 amino acids. Trimming pared 0 bases from V and 0 bases from J, leaving 5 bases between. CDR3 protein: CASSPPSNQETQYF. The CDR3 DNA sequence: TGTGCCAGCTCACCACCGTCCAACCAAGAGACCCAGTACTTC.